This TCR beta chain was profiled in a study of T cells after yellow fever vaccination. TCRdb redid the calling of the 5' RACE reads with MiXCR, one entry per CDR3 protein. This table holds 150,000 to 200,000 distinct CDR3 sequences, approximately 11% found once. Germline V gene data show CDR1 as SGHVS and CDR2 as FNYEAQ. This CDR3 contains 17 residues. The V and J ends lost 2 bases and 5 bases, in that order; junction bases with no gene match: 15. This clonotype has only a few counts. The sequence came from a man between 18 and 29 years old who received the YFV17D yellow fever vaccine. V usage is TRBV7-6 and J usage is TRBJ2-7; TRBD1 aligns across 7 bases. Sequenced here: CD8+ T cells sorted from PBMCs, sampled 15 days after the yellow fever booster vaccination. CDR3 protein: CASSLYPHGQASNEQYF. CDR3 nucleotides: TGTGCCAGCAGCTTATATCCACACGGACAGGCGTCCAACGAGCAGTACTTC. Full variable domain (missing parts from reference TRBV7-6 and TRBJ2-7): GAGVSQSPRYKVTKRGQDVALRCDPISGHVSLYWYRQALGQGPEFLTYFNYEAQQDKSGLPNDRFSAERPEGSISTLTIQRTEQRDSAMYRCASSLYPHGQASNEQYFGPGTRLTVT.